Presented here are 18 T cell receptor beta chains from one specimen sequenced in a study of tumour-infiltrating T cells in Burkitt lymphoma (dated by TCRdb to 2020 to 2021). The library was made by the immunoSEQ multiplex PCR assay. The source is immuneACCESS, and TCRdb retained only in-frame sequences with V and J called. Part of the clones is not carried over; for the studies checked, unresolved V genes explain less than half of this, and the remainder is unexplained. The sample contains roughly 15,000 clones, around four fifths of them found a single time. The ten largest clones add up to under 2.5% of the sample. The sample consisted of tumor tissue. These receptors all stem from a human donor with diffuse large B-cell lymphoma.

This clone was counted only a few times. J is TRBJ2-3 and V is TRBV14, with TRBD2 matching 9 bases. V trimming: 4 bases; J trimming: 0 bases; junction bases outside the gene matches: 2. The CDR3 runs to 15 residues. Germline V gives CDR1 SGHDN, CDR2 FVKESK. CDR3 loop: CASSRLAVSTDTQYF. The CDR3 nucleotides are TGTGCCAGCAGCCGACTAGCGGTTAGCACAGATACGCAGTATTTT.

The chain joins TRBV29-1 to TRBJ2-5, with D perhaps being TRBD1 or TRBD2 (5 bases each). The CDR3 has 12 amino acids. Germline assignment: CDR1 SQVTM and CDR2 ANQGSEA. V lost 4 bases to trimming and J lost 5 bases, with 11 bases between them. CDR3 sequence reads: CSVGSGTETQYF. CDR3 DNA sequence: TGCAGCGTTGGGTCAGGGACCGAGACCCAGTACTTC.

This clone occurred a few times. J is TRBJ2-2 and V is TRBV10-3; 9 nucleotides match TRBD2. The CDR3 is 18 amino acids. Germline lookup yields CDR1 ENHRY and CDR2 SYGVKD. V was pared by 5 bases and J by 2 bases, with 12 bases of the junction left unmatched. The CDR3 loop is CAISSLGLAGTNTGELFF. CDR3 coding DNA: TGTGCCATCAGTTCGTTGGGGCTAGCGGGGACTAACACCGGGGAGCTGTTTTTT.

CDR3 coding DNA: TGCGCCAGCAGCCAAGAGGTCGGGACAGGGGGCGAGAACGAGCAGTACTTC. This translates into CASSQEVGTGGENEQYF. The chain employs TRBV4-3 and TRBJ2-7, with 12 nucleotides matching TRBD1. The length of the CDR3 is 17 residues. Germline V lookup: CDR1 LGHNA, CDR2 YSLEER. Trimming removed 0 bases from V and 5 bases from J; junction bases left unmatched: 8.

This clone was seen once. The chain uses TRBV7-9 and TRBJ2-5, with no clear D. Deletions cut 3 bases from V and 5 bases from J, with 10 bases between. From germline, CDR1 is SEHNR and CDR2 FQNEAQ (reference sequence). The CDR3 is made up of 13 amino acids. The CDR3 sequence: CASSLVGSETQYF. The DNA for the CDR3 is TGTGCCAGCAGCTTGGTCGGGTCGGAGACCCAGTACTTC.

This chain uses TRBV6-5 with TRBJ1-1; D is possibly TRBD1 (5 bases). The germline V gene encodes CDR1 MNHEY and CDR2 SVGAGI. The V and J ends lost 2 bases and 1 base respectively, with 8 bases between them. There are 14 residues in the CDR3. The CDR3 region is CASSYGGTNTEAFF. CDR3 DNA: TGTGCCAGCAGTTACGGAGGGACGAACACTGAAGCTTTCTTT.

The V gene is TRBV12-5, the J gene TRBJ1-3; D unresolved. The CDR3 has 14 residues. From germline, CDR1 is LGHNT and CDR2 FRNRAP. V was shortened by 4 bases and J by 1 base, with 8 bases between the two germline ends. The CDR3 protein is CASGSLVSGNTIYF. The CDR3, as DNA: TGTGCTAGTGGTTCTCTTGTGTCTGGAAACACCATATATTTT. Using reference TRBV12-5 and TRBJ1-3 for the parts outside the CDR3, the full variable domain is DARVTQTPRHKVTEMGQEVTMRCQPILGHNTVFWYRQTMMQGLELLAYFRNRAPLDDSGMPKDRFSAEMPDATLATLKIQPSEPRDSAVYFCASGSLVSGNTIYFGEGSWLTVV.

CDR3 loop: CASSLATGAFTDTQYF. In DNA form, the CDR3 reads TGTGCCAGCAGCTTAGCGACAGGGGCATTCACAGATACGCAGTATTTT. The chain links TRBV7-2 to TRBJ2-3; 8 bases are shared with TRBD1. The CDR3 loop spans 16 amino acids. V dropped 0 bases and J dropped 2; count of bases not matched to a gene: 4. Germline V gene sequence: CDR1 SGHTA, CDR2 FQGNSA.

The V call is TRBV6-5, the J call TRBJ2-2; D is uncertain. V gave up 6 bases and J gave up 0 bases, with 8 bases separating them. The CDR3 sequence is 14 residues long. The germline CDR1 and CDR2 sequences are MNHEY and SVGAGI. Written as DNA, the CDR3 is TGTGCCAGCAGACAAGCGACGAACACCGGGGAGCTGTTTTTT. This translates into CASRQATNTGELFF.

The chain joins TRBV4-3 to TRBJ1-1, with 9 bases fitting TRBD1. There are 14 residues in the CDR3. Germline trimming cut 1 base from V and 6 bases from J; bases unmatched to any gene: 3. CDR1 LGHNA and CDR2 YSLEER come from the germline V gene. CDR3 nucleotides: TGCGCCAGCAGCCAAGGACAGGGGGGATCTGAAGCTTTCTTT. Translated, it gives CASSQGQGGSEAFF.

The chain recombines TRBV27 with TRBJ1-2; 8 bases agree with TRBD1. The CDR3 consists of 15 residues. After removal of 0 bases from V and 4 bases from J, the junction contained 4 bases not matched to a gene. Germline lookup yields CDR1 MNHEY and CDR2 SMNVEV (reference sequence). CDR3 sequence reads: CASSLSPGGLYGYTF. As DNA, the CDR3 is TGTGCCAGCAGTTTATCACCAGGGGGCCTCTATGGCTACACCTTC.

The chain couples TRBV5-1 to TRBJ1-5; 7 positions match TRBD1. The germline V gene encodes CDR1 SGHRS and CDR2 YFSETQ. The CDR3 has 15 residues. V gave up 4 bases and J gave up 3 bases; unmatched junction bases: 7. The CDR3: CASSAGTAANQPQHF. For the CDR3, the DNA is TGCGCCAGCAGCGCGGGGACAGCCGCCAATCAGCCCCAGCATTTT.

CDR3 sequence reads: CASSLSHEQFF. CDR3 bases: TGCGCCAGCAGCCTATCACATGAGCAGTTCTTC. The chain carries TRBV5-1 and TRBJ2-1; D remains ambiguous. Trimming removed 4 bases from V and 8 bases from J, with 7 bases in between. The germline V gene encodes CDR1 SGHRS and CDR2 YFSETQ. This CDR3 contains 11 residues.

This clone was found once. V usage is TRBV9 and J usage is TRBJ2-3; 10 nucleotides match TRBD2. Germline trimming cut 3 bases from V and 2 bases from J; bases unmatched to any gene: 6. This CDR3 has 16 residues. Germline lookup yields CDR1 SGDLS and CDR2 YYNGEE. CDR3 sequence reads: CASSGSGGTDTDTQYF. Here the CDR3 DNA reads TGTGCCAGCAGCGGTAGCGGGGGGACCGACACAGATACGCAGTATTTT.

In its sample, this clone was seen once. The gene calls are TRBV5-1 and TRBJ2-7; D possibly corresponds to TRBD1 (6 bases). This CDR3 is 17 amino acids long. CDR1 and CDR2 (germline): SGHRS, YFSETQ. With 3 bases removed from V and 1 base from J, the gap between germline ends came to 20 bases. The CDR3 loop is CASSSRVTGKASYEQYF. The DNA for the CDR3 is TGCGCCAGCAGCTCGAGAGTAACAGGGAAGGCATCCTACGAGCAGTACTTC. Drawing the rest from reference TRBV5-1 and TRBJ2-7, the complete variable domain is KAGVTQTPRYLIKTRGQQVTLSCSPISGHRSVSWYQQTPGQGLQFLFEYFSETQRNKGNFPGRFSGRQFSNSRSEMNVSTLELGDSALYLCASSSRVTGKASYEQYFGPGTRLTVT.

The V gene is TRBV2, the J gene TRBJ2-7, with a weak D call TRBD1 (6 bases). The germline V gene has CDR1 SNHLY and CDR2 FYNNEI. This CDR3 is built from 14 residues. The V gene lost 5 bases and the J gene lost 1 base, with 12 bases spanning the gap. In nucleotides, the CDR3 is TGTGCCAGCAGTCCCTTACAGGGATCCTACGAGCAGTACTTC. Amino acids: CASSPLQGSYEQYF.

This chain links TRBV7-8 with TRBJ1-5, with D unclear. V was clipped by 0 bases and J by 0 bases, with 6 bases between them. The CDR3 extends over 15 amino acids. Germline V gene lookup returns CDR1 SGHVS and CDR2 FQNEAQ. The CDR3 loop reads CASSLAQDSNQPQHF. DNA of the CDR3: TGTGCCAGCAGCTTAGCCCAGGATAGCAATCAGCCCCAGCATTTT.

V and J are TRBV5-1 and TRBJ2-2; D unresolved. Germline loops: CDR1 SGHRS, CDR2 YFSETQ. Trimming pared 2 bases from V and 1 base from J, leaving 3 bases between. The CDR3 is 13 amino acids. CDR3 sequence: CASSLKNTGELFF. In nucleotides, the CDR3 is TGCGCCAGCAGCTTAAAGAACACCGGGGAGCTGTTTTTT.